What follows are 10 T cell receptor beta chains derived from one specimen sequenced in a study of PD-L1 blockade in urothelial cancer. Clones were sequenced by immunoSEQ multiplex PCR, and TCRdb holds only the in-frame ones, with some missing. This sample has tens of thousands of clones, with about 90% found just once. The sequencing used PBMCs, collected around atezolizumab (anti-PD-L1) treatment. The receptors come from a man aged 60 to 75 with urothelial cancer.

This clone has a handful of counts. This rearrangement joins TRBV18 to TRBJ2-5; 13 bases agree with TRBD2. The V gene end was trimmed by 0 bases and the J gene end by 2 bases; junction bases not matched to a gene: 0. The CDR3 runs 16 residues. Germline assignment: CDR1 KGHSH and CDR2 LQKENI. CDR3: CASSPPGLAGQETQYF. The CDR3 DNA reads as TGTGCCAGCTCACCACCGGGACTAGCGGGGCAAGAGACCCAGTACTTC.

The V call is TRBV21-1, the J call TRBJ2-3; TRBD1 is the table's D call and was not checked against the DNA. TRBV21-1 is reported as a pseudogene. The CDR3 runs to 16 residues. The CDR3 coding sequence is TGTGCCAGCACCTTGCGGACAAATATCTTGGGAGATACGCAGTATTTT. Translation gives CASTLRTNILGDTQYF.

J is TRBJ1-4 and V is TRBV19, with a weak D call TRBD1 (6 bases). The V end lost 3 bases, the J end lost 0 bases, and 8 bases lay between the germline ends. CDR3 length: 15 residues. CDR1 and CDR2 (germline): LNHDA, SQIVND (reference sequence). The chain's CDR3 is CASSMQGTTNEKLFF. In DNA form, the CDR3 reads TGTGCCAGTAGTATGCAGGGGACAACTAATGAAAAACTGTTTTTT.

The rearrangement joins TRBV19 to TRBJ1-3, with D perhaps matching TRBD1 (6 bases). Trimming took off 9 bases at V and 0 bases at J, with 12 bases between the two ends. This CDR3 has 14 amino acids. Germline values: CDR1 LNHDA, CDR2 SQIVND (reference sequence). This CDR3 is CASFQGSSGNTIYF. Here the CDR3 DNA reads TGTGCCAGCTTTCAGGGGAGCTCTGGAAACACCATATATTTT.

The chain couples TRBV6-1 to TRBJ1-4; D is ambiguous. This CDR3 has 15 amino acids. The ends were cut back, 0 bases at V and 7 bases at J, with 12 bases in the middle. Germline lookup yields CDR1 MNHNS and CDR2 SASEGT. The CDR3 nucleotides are TGTGCCAGCAGTGAAGCGGGCGGGGTTGGTGAAAAACTGTTTTTT. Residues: CASSEAGGVGEKLFF.

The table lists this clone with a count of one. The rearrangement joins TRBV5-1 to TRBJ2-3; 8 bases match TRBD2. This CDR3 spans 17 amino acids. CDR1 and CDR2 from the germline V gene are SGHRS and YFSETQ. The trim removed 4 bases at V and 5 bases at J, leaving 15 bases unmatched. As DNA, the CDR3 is TGCGCCAGCAGCCGCGGGGTACGGCGCGGGGGGCTAGATACGCAGTATTTT. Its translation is CASSRGVRRGGLDTQYF.

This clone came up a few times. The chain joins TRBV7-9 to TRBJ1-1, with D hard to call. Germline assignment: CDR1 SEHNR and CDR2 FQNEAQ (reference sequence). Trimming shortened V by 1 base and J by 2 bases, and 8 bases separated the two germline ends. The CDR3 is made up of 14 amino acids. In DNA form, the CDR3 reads TGTGCCAGCAGCTTAGGGCAGTCAAACACTGAAGCTTTCTTT. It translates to CASSLGQSNTEAFF.

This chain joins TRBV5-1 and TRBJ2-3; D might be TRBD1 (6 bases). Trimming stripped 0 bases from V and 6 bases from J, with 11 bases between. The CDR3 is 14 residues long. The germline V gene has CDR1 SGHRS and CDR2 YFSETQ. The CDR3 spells CASSLGQALDTQYF. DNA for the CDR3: TGCGCCAGCAGCTTGGGACAGGCTCTGGATACGCAGTATTTT.

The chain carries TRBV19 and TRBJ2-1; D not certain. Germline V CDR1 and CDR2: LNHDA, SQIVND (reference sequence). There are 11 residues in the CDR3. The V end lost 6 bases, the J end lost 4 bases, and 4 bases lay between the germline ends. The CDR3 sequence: CASRQYNEQFF. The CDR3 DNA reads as TGTGCCAGTAGGCAGTACAATGAGCAGTTCTTC. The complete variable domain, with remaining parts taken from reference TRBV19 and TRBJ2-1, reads DGGITQSPKYLFRKEGQNVTLSCEQNLNHDAMYWYRQDPGQGLRLIYYSQIVNDFQKGDIAEGYSVSREKKESFPLTVTSAQKNPTAFYLCASRQYNEQFFGPGTRLTVL.

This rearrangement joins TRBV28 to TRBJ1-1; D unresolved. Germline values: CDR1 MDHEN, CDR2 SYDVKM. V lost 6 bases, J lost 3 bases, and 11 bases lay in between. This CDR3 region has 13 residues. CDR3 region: CASRVTRYTEAFF. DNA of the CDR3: TGTGCCAGCAGGGTAACGAGGTACACTGAAGCTTTCTTT.